The next 28 T cell receptor beta chains were all read from a single sample in a study of blood T cell repertoires in COVID-19. Data came from immunoSEQ multiplex PCR; TCRdb stores just in-frame clones and leaves some out. The table lists about 190,000 clones, about four fifths of them singletons. The sample was peripheral blood. Receptors originate from a woman aged 80 or older with active or convalescent COVID-19.

This rearrangement joins TRBV7-8 to TRBJ2-1; D is possibly TRBD2 (7 bases). This CDR3 contains 15 residues. Germline CDR1 is SGHVS and CDR2 is FQNEAQ. V dropped 2 bases and J dropped 4 bases, with 12 bases sitting between them. In nucleotides, the CDR3 is TGTGCCAGCAGCTTAATGAGGGGGGGATACAATGAGCAGTTCTTC. This sequence encodes CASSLMRGGYNEQFF.

The rearrangement links TRBV5-1 to TRBJ2-5, with TRBD2 matching over 11 bases. With V trimmed by 4 bases and J by 4 bases, 6 bases remained unmatched. Germline V gene lookup returns CDR1 SGHRS and CDR2 YFSETQ. CDR3 size: 15 residues. The CDR3, as DNA: TGCGCCAGCAGCGAACTAGCGGGAGTGGTAGAGACCCAGTACTTC. Its protein product is CASSELAGVVETQYF.

The CDR3 spells CASSGMTTANEQFF. The CDR3 DNA reads TGTGCCAGCAGCGGAATGACTACGGCCAATGAGCAGTTCTTC. This rearrangement joins TRBV7-9 to TRBJ2-1; perhaps TRBD2 as D (5 bases). From germline, CDR1 is SEHNR and CDR2 FQNEAQ (reference sequence). The CDR3 contains 14 residues. V was pared by 5 bases and J by 6 bases, with 14 bases between.

The rearrangement uses TRBV7-3 and TRBJ2-3; D is unresolved. CDR3 length: 14 amino acids. V was trimmed by 3 bases and J by 4 bases, leaving 11 bases between them. Germline V gives CDR1 SGHTA, CDR2 FQGTGA. The CDR3 DNA is TGTGCCAGCAGCTTGACATCCCCGCCAGATACGCAGTATTTT. Amino acid sequence: CASSLTSPPDTQYF.

The chain employs TRBV6-6 and TRBJ2-7, with D unresolved. The V and J ends lost 2 bases and 2 bases respectively, with 16 bases between them. The germline V gene encodes CDR1 MNHNY and CDR2 SVGAGI (reference sequence). The CDR3 is 16 amino acids. CDR3 DNA: TGTGCCAGCAGTTACCGTCGACTCATTCGCCCCTACGAGCAGTACTTC. Amino acid sequence: CASSYRRLIRPYEQYF.

The V call is TRBV11-2, the J call TRBJ2-1; 10 bases are a match to TRBD2. V shed 4 bases and J 11 bases; nucleotides not matched to a gene: 2. This CDR3 has 12 amino acids. In germline, CDR1 is SGHAT, CDR2 FQNNGV. This CDR3 is CASSWTSGKQFF. In DNA form, the CDR3 reads TGTGCCAGCAGCTGGACTAGCGGAAAGCAGTTCTTC.

The V call is TRBV3-1 (or the pseudogene TRBV3-2), the J call TRBJ1-1; D is uncertain. The CDR3 is 16 amino acids. Looked up from germline, CDR1 is LGHDT and CDR2 is YNNKEL (reference sequence). Trimming pared 0 bases from V and 5 bases from J, leaving 16 bases between. CDR3 sequence (DNA): TGTGCCAGCAGCCAAGATTTAGCCCTTCTGGAGACTGAAGCTTTCTTT. This translates into CASSQDLALLETEAFF.

The rearrangement links TRBV6-5 to TRBJ2-1, with D uncertain. The CDR3 has 13 residues. Germline V gene sequence: CDR1 MNHEY, CDR2 SVGAGI. The V and J ends lost 2 bases and 10 bases respectively, with 12 bases between them. CDR3 amino acids: CASSYDGRREQFF. The CDR3 nucleotides read TGTGCCAGCAGTTACGATGGGCGAAGGGAGCAGTTCTTC.

The chain combines TRBV6-1 with TRBJ2-7; 9 bases match TRBD1. The junction had 8 bases not matched to a gene; V was cut back by 5 bases and J by 3 bases. The CDR3 contains 15 residues. Germline V CDR1 and CDR2: MNHNS, SASEGT. The CDR3 spells CASSRSGTGNYEQYF. Written as DNA, the CDR3 is TGTGCCAGCAGTCGTTCCGGGACAGGGAACTACGAGCAGTACTTC.

This chain uses TRBV5-4 with TRBJ2-2; TRBD1 matches 9 bases. Germline CDR1 reads SGHNT; CDR2 reads YYREEE (reference sequence). Trimming took 5 bases from V and 4 from J; bases not matched to a gene: 9. CDR3 length: 16 amino acids. The CDR3 DNA sequence: TGTGCCAGCAGTCATAGGGACAGGGTCGGCACCGGGGAGCTGTTTTTT. Its protein product is CASSHRDRVGTGELFF.

This rearrangement joins TRBV2 to TRBJ1-5; D not resolved. The V gene lost 0 bases and the J gene lost 7 bases, with 13 bases spanning the gap. The V gene's germline CDR1 is SNHLY and CDR2 FYNNEI. The CDR3 runs 15 residues. CDR3 sequence (DNA): TGTGCCAGCAGTGAAGCGCTTCGTGGGCAGCAGCCCCAGCATTTT. This encodes CASSEALRGQQPQHF.

The chain recombines TRBV6-5 with TRBJ1-2; maybe TRBD1 (6 bases). The CDR3 totals 16 residues. The germline V gene encodes CDR1 MNHEY and CDR2 SVGAGI. V gave up 0 bases and J gave up 7 bases, with 18 bases separating them. The CDR3 sequence is CASSYSYFGGSGGYTF. The DNA of the CDR3 is TGTGCCAGCAGTTACTCGTATTTTGGGGGCTCCGGTGGCTACACCTTC.

The J gene is TRBJ1-2, the V gene TRBV14, with a tentative D call TRBD1 (5 bases). Germline V gives CDR1 SGHDN, CDR2 FVKESK. Trimming left V 4 bases short and J 13 bases short, with 13 bases between. This CDR3 is built from 11 residues. The chain's CDR3 is CASSLGGAGTF. CDR3 nucleotide sequence: TGTGCCAGCAGCCTAGGTGGGGCTGGCACCTTC.

The chain links TRBV9 to TRBJ2-7; 11 nucleotides agree with TRBD1. Germline CDR1 is SGDLS and CDR2 is YYNGEE. Germline trimming cut 3 bases from V and 3 bases from J; bases unmatched to any gene: 5. The CDR3 is made up of 15 amino acids. The CDR3 reads CASSAGTGGYYEQYF. The CDR3 DNA reads as TGTGCCAGCAGCGCCGGGACAGGGGGATACTACGAGCAGTACTTC.

The chain recombines TRBV5-1 with TRBJ2-5; tentative D call: TRBD2 (6 bases). Trimming shortened V by 4 bases and J by 5 bases, and 15 bases separated the two germline ends. CDR1 and CDR2 (germline): SGHRS, YFSETQ. The CDR3 totals 14 residues. CDR3 DNA sequence: TGCGCCAGCAGCCTCAACGGGGGAAAGGAGACCCAGTACTTC. Its translation is CASSLNGGKETQYF.

The chain combines TRBV10-3 with TRBJ1-1; D might be TRBD1 (5 bases). Trimming removed 9 bases from V and 3 bases from J, with 14 bases in between. CDR1 is ENHRY, CDR2 SYGVKD, per germline. This CDR3 comprises 13 residues. Here the CDR3 DNA reads TGTGCCATAGGGGCAAAAATGGACACTGAAGCTTTCTTT. Amino acids: CAIGAKMDTEAFF.

The CDR3 is CASSQAARVYTEAFF. The CDR3 DNA sequence: TGTGCCAGCAGCCAAGCCGCCAGGGTCTACACTGAAGCTTTCTTT. V is TRBV3-1 (or the pseudogene TRBV3-2) and J is TRBJ1-1; weak D call: TRBD1 (5 bases). This CDR3 has 15 residues. The germline V gene has CDR1 LGHDT and CDR2 YNNKEL (reference sequence). The V end was cut by 1 base, the J end by 3 bases, with 12 bases between.

This sequence joins TRBV28 and TRBJ2-5, with TRBD2 matching 14 bases. This CDR3 region has 16 residues. Germline V gene lookup returns CDR1 MDHEN and CDR2 SYDVKM. After removal of 6 bases from V and 5 bases from J, the junction contained 8 bases not matched to a gene. The CDR3 loop is CASREGLAGVRETQYF. The CDR3 DNA is TGTGCCAGCAGGGAGGGACTAGCGGGAGTGAGGGAGACCCAGTACTTC.

The chain carries TRBV7-9 and TRBJ1-2, with D possibly matching TRBD1 (5 bases). The CDR3 extends over 15 amino acids. Trimming removed 4 bases from V and 8 bases from J, with 20 bases in between. The V gene's germline CDR1 is SEHNR and CDR2 FQNEAQ (reference sequence). CDR3 region: CASSSRGRGTRGYTF. The CDR3 bases are TGTGCCAGCAGCTCTAGGGGTAGGGGCACAAGGGGCTACACCTTC.

This clone came up once. The chain links TRBV6-6 to TRBJ2-1; tentatively, D is TRBD1 (5 bases). V lost 0 bases and J lost 14, with 11 bases in between. Germline V gene lookup returns CDR1 MNHNY and CDR2 SVGAGI (reference sequence). CDR3 length: 12 amino acids. The CDR3 DNA follows: TGTGCCAGCAGTTACTCCGTTCTACAGGAGTTCTTC. This translates into CASSYSVLQEFF.

This chain joins TRBV5-1 and TRBJ1-4; D remains unclear. Germline-derived CDR1 and CDR2 are SGHRS and YFSETQ. Deletions cut 4 bases from V and 7 bases from J, with 11 bases between. The CDR3 totals 13 residues. CDR3 sequence: CASSTGGSEKLFF. The CDR3 DNA reads as TGCGCCAGCAGCACCGGCGGGAGTGAAAAACTGTTTTTT.

The chain employs TRBV9 and TRBJ1-1, with D tentatively TRBD1 (5 bases). Per the germline V gene, CDR1 is SGDLS and CDR2 is YYNGEE. The CDR3 has 14 amino acids. V was cut by 6 bases and J by 1 base, with 13 bases left in between. This chain's CDR3 is CASTSGHWNTEAFF. The CDR3 DNA reads as TGTGCCAGCACCTCCGGACACTGGAACACTGAAGCTTTCTTT.

This chain uses TRBV5-1 with TRBJ2-1; the D gene is possibly TRBD2 (6 bases). Germline lookup yields CDR1 SGHRS and CDR2 YFSETQ. The CDR3 is made up of 13 amino acids. The ends were cut back, 7 bases at V and 9 bases at J, with 17 bases in the middle. CDR3 region: CASFTVRGSEQFF. The CDR3 nucleotides are TGCGCCAGCTTCACCGTCCGGGGGAGTGAGCAGTTCTTC.

Remarks on this clone: Other DNA sequences in the same sample also yield this CDR3. The rearrangement joins TRBV19 to TRBJ2-1; 8 bases map to TRBD2. Germline assignment: CDR1 LNHDA and CDR2 SQIVND (reference sequence). The V gene end was trimmed by 6 bases and the J gene end by 6 bases; junction bases not matched to a gene: 1. This CDR3 has 12 amino acids. The CDR3: CASRREVNEQFF. CDR3 in DNA: TGTGCCAGTAGGCGGGAGGTCAATGAGCAGTTCTTC.

This sequence joins TRBV7-9 and TRBJ2-7, with D tentatively TRBD2 (6 bases). Trimming removed 2 bases from V and 6 bases from J, with 20 bases in between. The CDR3 length is 16 residues. Germline assignment: CDR1 SEHNR and CDR2 FQNEAQ (reference sequence). The CDR3 is CASSLLLLEGEGEQYF. As DNA, the CDR3 is TGTGCCAGCAGCTTACTACTTTTGGAGGGTGAGGGCGAGCAGTACTTC.

The chain carries TRBV29-1 and TRBJ1-4, with D possibly TRBD1 on 5 matching bases. CDR1 and CDR2 from the germline V gene are SQVTM and ANQGSEA. CDR3 length: 12 amino acids. The V and J ends lost 7 bases and 7 bases respectively, with 13 bases between them. This CDR3 reads CSAGHPSEKLFF. The CDR3 coding sequence is TGCAGCGCTGGACATCCCTCTGAAAAACTGTTTTTT.

The rearrangement links TRBV12-2 to TRBJ2-7; the D call TRBD2 from the table was never checked on the DNA. TRBV12-2 is annotated as a pseudogene. The CDR3 runs 20 residues. The CDR3 protein is CASRLLPGALRGACKYEQYF. CDR3 sequence (DNA): TGTGCAAGTCGCTTACTACCTGGAGCCTTGCGGGGCGCATGTAAGTACGAGCAGTACTTC.

The rearrangement links TRBV7-7 to TRBJ2-1; 10 nucleotides line up with TRBD2. The CDR3 spans 16 residues. V lost 1 base and J lost 2; bases outside the gene matches: 2. The V gene's germline CDR1 is SSHAT and CDR2 FNYEAQ (reference sequence). Written as DNA, the CDR3 is TGTGCCAGCAGCTTAGGAGGGACTAGCGCCTACAATGAGCAGTTCTTC. Translation gives CASSLGGTSAYNEQFF.